This TCR beta chain was identified in a study of human T cells and chemical hapten exposure. Overall study: The sensitizer, 2% DPC, was used on about 2 cm by about 2 cm of upper inner arm skin. After 6 days, upper back 0.01% DPC patch tests were scored.

Study results and caveats: PT1 expanded TCR counts correlated positively with patch test score.

The CDR3 extends over 13 amino acids. The V end was cut by 4 bases, the J end by 7 bases, with 14 bases between. The V gene's germline CDR1 is SGHDN and CDR2 FVKESK. Authors' processing steps: Individual samples carried between roughly 23,224 and 700,000 TCRs, with 80,000 to 100,000 as the median. From the RACE reads, TCRdb called clonotypes with MiXCR, one entry per CDR3 protein. V and J calls and clone size were set by TCRdb, not the authors. The repertoire has some 60,000 distinct CDR3 sequences, 9.5% to 15% of them found once; the top ten carry 2.4%. Only a few counts were recorded for this clonotype. The antigen remains undetermined. Time point meaning: patch test 3, about 24 weeks after DPC sensitization. The treatment denotes: therapeutic diphenylcyclopropenone sensitization with weekly scalp DPC.

The source of this sequence is a man aged 30-40 years with alopecia areata. Some clones in this sample may be carry-over from other donors' samples. This sample comprised whole blood, obtained in connection with sensitization to the hapten diphenylcyclopropenone (DPC). The V gene is TRBV14, the J gene TRBJ2-7; D tentatively fits TRBD1 or TRBD2 (6 bases each). In DNA form, the CDR3 reads TGTGCCAGCAGCCCGAGGGGGGCGAGGGAGCAGTACTTC. Its translation: CASSPRGAREQYF.